This entry lists 21 T cell receptor beta chains sequenced from one sample in a study of blood T cell repertoires in COVID-19. The table came from immunoSEQ multiplex PCR; TCRdb's copy has only in-frame clones and leaves some out. This table has roughly 260,000 clones, around nine tenths appearing once. The sequenced sample consisted of peripheral blood. These receptors all come from a woman aged 25-40 years with COVID-19, enrolled during active disease.

This clone was detected only once. V is TRBV4-3 and J is TRBJ2-1; TRBD2 might be the D (5 bases). Germline CDR1 is LGHNA and CDR2 is YSLEER. The CDR3 length is 14 residues. V lost 4 bases and J lost 6, with 13 bases in between. CDR3 coding DNA: TGCGCCAGCAGCCCCCAGGAGGTTGGCAATGAGCAGTTCTTC. Translation gives CASSPQEVGNEQFF.

This clone was observed a single time. V usage is TRBV6-5 and J usage is TRBJ2-7; TRBD2 is a possible D gene (5 bases). This CDR3 has 13 residues. Trimming took 2 bases from V and 9 from J, leaving 14 bases between them. From germline, CDR1 is MNHEY and CDR2 SVGAGI. CDR3 region: CASSYKGGSGQYF. The DNA for the CDR3 is TGTGCCAGCAGTTACAAAGGTGGGAGCGGGCAGTACTTC.

This chain joins TRBV29-1 and TRBJ1-1; no clear D. Germline CDR1 reads SQVTM; CDR2 reads ANQGSEA. Trimming took off 4 bases at V and 1 base at J, with 7 bases between the two ends. The CDR3 is made up of 12 amino acids. The CDR3 nucleotides read TGCAGCGTTGGTGGCCCGAACACTGAAGCTTTCTTT. Residues: CSVGGPNTEAFF.

The V gene is TRBV6-5, the J gene TRBJ1-2; TRBD1 matches 7 bases. Germline loops: CDR1 MNHEY, CDR2 SVGAGI. J lost 8 bases, V lost 2 bases, and 8 bases had no gene match. The length of the CDR3 is 14 residues. In nucleotides, the CDR3 is TGTGCCAGCAGTTACACCGGGACAGCTAAAGGCTACACCTTC. This translates into CASSYTGTAKGYTF.

The J gene is TRBJ1-2, the V gene TRBV7-9, with D unclear. The V and J ends lost 1 base and 6 bases respectively, with 6 bases between them. CDR1 SEHNR and CDR2 FQNEAQ come from the germline V gene (reference sequence). The length of the CDR3 is 12 residues. CDR3: CASSLGQNGYTF. Here the CDR3 DNA reads TGTGCCAGCAGCTTAGGGCAGAATGGCTACACCTTC.

The J gene is TRBJ2-5, the V gene TRBV11-3; the D gene is possibly TRBD2 (6 bases). The CDR3 extends over 15 amino acids. The germline CDR1 and CDR2 sequences are SGHNT and YENEEA. The germline V and J ends were trimmed by 5 bases and 5 bases, with 18 bases remaining between them. DNA for the CDR3: TGTGCCAGCAGCCCCCGGGCCGGCGGGGCGGAGACCCAGTACTTC. Its translation is CASSPRAGGAETQYF.

This clone was seen just once. This chain connects TRBV11-1 to TRBJ2-1, with D possibly being TRBD1 (6 bases). V lost 1 base and J 10 bases, leaving 14 bases between the germline ends. Germline V gene data show CDR1 as SGHAT and CDR2 as FQDESV (reference sequence). The CDR3 runs 14 residues. CDR3 sequence (DNA): TGTGCCAGCAGCTTAGGGGGACAATGGGGAGAGCAGTTCTTC. It translates to CASSLGGQWGEQFF. Supplemented by reference TRBV11-1 and TRBJ2-1, the full variable domain reads EAEVAQSPRYKITEKSQAVAFWCDPISGHATLYWYRQILGQGPELLVQFQDESVVDDSQLPKDRFSAERLKGVDSTLKIQPAELGDSAMYLCASSLGGQWGEQFFGPGTRLTVL.

The chain recombines TRBV14 with TRBJ2-5; possible D gene TRBD2, 6 bases. The V and J ends lost 4 bases and 5 bases respectively, with 17 bases between them. This CDR3 is 15 amino acids long. Looked up from germline, CDR1 is SGHDN and CDR2 is FVKESK. In nucleotides, the CDR3 is TGTGCCAGCAGCCCGCGGGGCGGACTCCGGGAGACCCAGTACTTC. Protein sequence: CASSPRGGLRETQYF.

This chain links TRBV28 with TRBJ1-5; possible D gene TRBD1, 5 bases. Germline CDR1 reads MDHEN; CDR2 reads SYDVKM. V lost 6 bases to trimming and J lost 2 bases, with 14 bases between them. The CDR3 sequence is 15 residues long. CDR3 amino acids: CASRKPGVGNQPQHF. In nucleotides, the CDR3 is TGTGCCAGCAGAAAACCGGGGGTCGGCAATCAGCCCCAGCATTTT.

The CDR3 bases are TGTGCCAGCAGTTTCCTAGCCGGGCCAGATACGCAGTATTTT. Translated, it gives CASSFLAGPDTQYF. The rearrangement uses TRBV28 and TRBJ2-3; possible D gene TRBD2, 5 bases. CDR3 length: 14 amino acids. The germline CDR1 and CDR2 sequences are MDHEN and SYDVKM. V dropped 3 bases and J dropped 4 bases, with 11 bases sitting between them.

The chain recombines TRBV9 with TRBJ2-5; 9 nucleotides line up with TRBD1. CDR3 length: 15 residues. V gave up 2 bases and J gave up 5 bases; unmatched junction bases: 7. Germline V gene sequence: CDR1 SGDLS, CDR2 YYNGEE. CDR3 sequence reads: CASSVWTGVEETQYF. The CDR3 DNA reads as TGTGCCAGCAGCGTTTGGACAGGGGTGGAGGAGACCCAGTACTTC.

The chain has TRBV7-3 and TRBJ2-1, with a weak D call TRBD2 (6 bases). V dropped 2 bases and J dropped 6 bases, with 14 bases sitting between them. The CDR3 contains 15 residues. Germline V CDR1 and CDR2: SGHTA, FQGTGA. In nucleotides, the CDR3 is TGTGCCAGCAGCTTACTGGACGGGAGCTTCAATGAGCAGTTCTTC. This codes for CASSLLDGSFNEQFF.

The rearrangement uses TRBV3-1 (or the pseudogene TRBV3-2) and TRBJ2-6; TRBD1 is a possible D gene (5 bases). V dropped 1 base and J dropped 2 bases, with 6 bases sitting between them. Looked up from germline, CDR1 is LGHDT and CDR2 is YNNKEL (reference sequence). The CDR3 is 15 amino acids. The CDR3 spells CASSQAGTGANVLTF. CDR3 DNA sequence: TGTGCCAGCAGCCAAGCAGGGACTGGGGCCAACGTCCTGACTTTC.

The chain is built from TRBV6-4 and TRBJ2-1, with 10 bases lining up with TRBD2. Per the germline V gene, CDR1 is MRHNA and CDR2 is SNTAGT. V lost 2 bases, J lost 6 bases, and 4 bases stayed unmatched. The length of the CDR3 is 15 residues. The CDR3 DNA sequence: TGTGCCAGCAGTGACCAGCGGGAGGGCGGCAATGAGCAGTTCTTC. Protein: CASSDQREGGNEQFF.

The chain employs TRBV7-9 and TRBJ1-5; maybe TRBD1 (6 bases). Germline loops: CDR1 SEHNR, CDR2 FQNEAQ (reference sequence). The ends were cut back, 1 base at V and 3 bases at J, with 13 bases in the middle. This CDR3 is 16 amino acids long. The CDR3 reads CASSLGVGQVNQPQHF. The DNA of the CDR3 is TGTGCCAGCAGCTTAGGGGTGGGACAAGTCAATCAGCCCCAGCATTTT.

This chain uses TRBV5-1 with TRBJ2-1; TRBD2 might be the D (6 bases). The CDR3 runs 16 residues. Trimming stripped 1 base from V and 2 bases from J, with 13 bases between. The germline gives CDR1 SGHRS, CDR2 YFSETQ. CDR3 DNA sequence: TGCGCCAGCAGCTTGAACGAAGCGGGCACCTACAATGAGCAGTTCTTC. Protein product: CASSLNEAGTYNEQFF.

The V gene is TRBV5-1, the J gene TRBJ2-1; tentative D call: TRBD2 (6 bases). Germline V gives CDR1 SGHRS, CDR2 YFSETQ. Between the trimmed V and J ends, which lost 4 bases and 4 bases, there was a span of 15 bases. This CDR3 contains 15 residues. CDR3 amino acids: CASSPRLAIYNEQFF. Written as DNA, the CDR3 is TGCGCCAGCAGCCCGCGGCTAGCGATATACAATGAGCAGTTCTTC.

The DNA for the CDR3 is TGTGCCTGGAGTCGACAGGGGTCGAACACTGAAGCTTTCTTT. This sequence encodes CAWSRQGSNTEAFF. J is TRBJ1-1 and V is TRBV30; 8 nucleotides align to TRBD1. With 2 bases clipped from V and 1 base from J, the junction kept 3 bases outside the gene matches. Looked up from germline, CDR1 is GTSNPN and CDR2 is SVGIG (reference sequence). The CDR3 contains 14 residues.

CDR3 in DNA: TGTGCCAGCAGCCTCCGACTAGCGGGGTACGAGCAGTACTTC. As protein: CASSLRLAGYEQYF. The chain links TRBV3-1 (or the pseudogene TRBV3-2) to TRBJ2-7; TRBD2 matches 11 bases. The CDR3 spans 14 residues. Germline trimming cut 4 bases from V and 4 bases from J; bases unmatched to any gene: 3. Germline values: CDR1 LGHDT, CDR2 YNNKEL (reference sequence).

J is TRBJ2-1 and V is TRBV24-1; D possibly corresponds to TRBD2 (6 bases). CDR3 length: 20 residues. Between the trimmed V and J ends, which lost 9 bases and 2 bases, there was a span of 31 bases. CDR1 and CDR2 from the germline V gene are KGHDR and SFDVKD. CDR3 in DNA: TGTGCCACCTCAACCCCGGCTGGCCGGGCTAGCGAATCTCCCTACAATGAGCAGTTCTTC. It specifies CATSTPAGRASESPYNEQFF.

V is TRBV28 and J is TRBJ2-7; 10 nucleotides agree with TRBD1. Unmatched junction bases numbered 9, after V lost 9 bases and J lost 4 bases. Germline lookup yields CDR1 MDHEN and CDR2 SYDVKM. The CDR3 loop spans 14 amino acids. CDR3: CASTPTGGGYEQYF. In DNA, the CDR3 is TGTGCCAGTACACCGACAGGGGGCGGTTACGAGCAGTACTTC.